This T cell receptor (beta chain) appears in the sequencing data of a study of cytomegalovirus exposure and HLA in healthy donors. The PCR employed 60 Vbeta primers together with 13 Jbeta primers. Repertoires were generated with immunoSEQ multiplex PCR, while TCRdb's copy carries only in-frame clones and drops some. The sample gives some 200,000 clones, 75% to 85% of which show up once; 2.7% is in the top ten. The germline V gene encodes CDR1 SGHTA and CDR2 FQGNSA. The CDR3 extends over 14 amino acids. The V end was cut by 6 bases, the J end by 3 bases, with 15 bases between. This chain links TRBV7-2 with TRBJ2-7; D gene uncertain. The TCR originated in a woman aged 60 to 75 in good health and CMV-seropositive. The sequencing input was PBMCs. The CDR3 sequence is CASRPNGLSYEQYF. DNA for the CDR3: TGTGCCAGCAGGCCTAATGGGCTTAGCTACGAGCAGTACTTC.